Sequencing of this TCR beta chain was carried out in a study of T cells in Graves' hyperthyroidism and ophthalmopathy. For the diagnoses, clinical symptoms, serum thyroxine and TRAb, thyroid ultrasound and orbital computed tomography were used. V was shortened by 2 bases and J by 2 bases, with 12 bases between the two germline ends. Germline CDR1 is SGHTA and CDR2 is FQGTGA. CDR3 length: 16 residues. Findings and limits, study-wide: Ophthalmopathy got predicted by the model a median around six months before its onset. Blood samples included most of the expanded thyroid clonotypes exceeding 0.001.

This clonotype was recorded at least ten times. Its antigen is unknown. There were TCR beta CDR3 regions amplified from RNA transcripts. During a first-round RT-PCR of the TCR CDR3, the HTBI primer set was used. TCRdb re-derived calls from the multiplex PCR reads in MiXCR, one entry per CDR3 protein. Of hundreds of thousands of distinct CDR3 sequences listed, less than 20% are singletons. The TCR was taken from a woman aged 18-29 years with Graves' hyperthyroidism. This rearrangement joins TRBV7-3 to TRBJ2-2; D is perhaps TRBD1 (6 bases). What was sequenced was blood. The CDR3 protein is CASSLQGSFNTGELFF. CDR3 DNA: TGTGCCAGCAGCTTACAGGGGTCGTTTAACACCGGGGAGCTGTTTTTT.